The 6 T cell receptor beta chains listed next were all sequenced from one sample in a study of blood T cell repertoires in COVID-19. The protocol was immunoSEQ multiplex PCR, while the TCRdb copy is restricted to in-frame clones and leaves out a portion. The repertoire holds 150,000 to 250,000 clones, with around 79% as singletons. Sequencing was carried out using peripheral blood. The receptors shown here come from a middle-aged woman with COVID-19, enrolled during active disease.

The rearrangement uses TRBV25-1 and TRBJ1-3; D is ambiguous. The CDR3 length is 14 residues. Trimming pared 5 bases from V and 1 base from J, leaving 9 bases between. Looked up from germline, CDR1 is MGHDK and CDR2 is SYGVNS. CDR3 residues: CASSFAGSGNTIYF. The CDR3, as DNA: TGTGCCAGCAGTTTCGCCGGTTCTGGAAACACCATATATTTT.

The chain employs TRBV7-3 and TRBJ2-1; 8 bases align to TRBD1. The CDR3 has 16 amino acids. Germline values: CDR1 SGHTA, CDR2 FQGTGA. V trimming: 3 bases; J trimming: 7 bases; junction bases outside the gene matches: 11. CDR3 residues: CASSLVRTGFMNEQFF. DNA for the CDR3: TGTGCCAGCAGCTTGGTTCGGACAGGGTTTATGAATGAGCAGTTCTTC.

This clone was found once. The rearrangement joins TRBV2 to TRBJ1-1, with 9 nucleotides matching TRBD1. This CDR3 is 15 amino acids long. V dropped 9 bases and J dropped 5; count of bases not matched to a gene: 13. In germline, CDR1 is SNHLY, CDR2 FYNNEI. CDR3 in DNA: TGTGCCAGTACACAGGGGGCCGAGATAGGGACTGAAGCTTTCTTT. Its translation: CASTQGAEIGTEAFF.

This sequence joins TRBV19 and TRBJ1-5, with D possibly TRBD1 on 6 matching bases. Germline V gene sequence: CDR1 LNHDA, CDR2 SQIVND (reference sequence). The germline V and J ends were trimmed by 7 bases and 0 bases, with 10 bases remaining between them. This CDR3 spans 14 amino acids. CDR3 loop: CASTRTVSNQPQHF. The CDR3 DNA sequence: TGTGCCAGTACCAGGACAGTTAGCAATCAGCCCCAGCATTTT.

This chain joins TRBV7-2 and TRBJ2-7; a possible D gene is TRBD1 (6 bases). V was cut by 5 bases and J by 3 bases, with 14 bases left in between. This CDR3 is built from 14 residues. CDR1 SGHTA and CDR2 FQGNSA come from the germline V gene. Written as DNA, the CDR3 is TGTGCCAGCAGCGGGGACCAGGGGTTCTACGAGCAGTACTTC. Its protein is CASSGDQGFYEQYF.

The rearrangement joins TRBV19 to TRBJ2-3; TRBD2 might be the D (6 bases). This CDR3 region has 18 residues. Between the trimmed V and J ends, which lost 3 bases and 3 bases, there was a span of 22 bases. CDR1 and CDR2 (germline): LNHDA, SQIVND (reference sequence). The CDR3 region has the DNA TGTGCCAGTAGTATGGCCTGGGGACTGCAGCTTAGGACAGATACGCAGTATTTT. This gives the protein CASSMAWGLQLRTDTQYF.